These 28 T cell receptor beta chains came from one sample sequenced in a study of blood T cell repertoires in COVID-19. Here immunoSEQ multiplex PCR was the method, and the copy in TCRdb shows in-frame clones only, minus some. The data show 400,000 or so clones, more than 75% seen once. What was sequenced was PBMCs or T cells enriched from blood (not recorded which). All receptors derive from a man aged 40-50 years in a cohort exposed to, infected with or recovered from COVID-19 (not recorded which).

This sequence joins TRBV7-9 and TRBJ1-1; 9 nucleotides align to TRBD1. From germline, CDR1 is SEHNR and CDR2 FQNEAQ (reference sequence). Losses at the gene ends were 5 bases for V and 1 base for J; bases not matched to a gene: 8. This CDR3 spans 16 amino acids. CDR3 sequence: CASSTGTGRRNTEAFF. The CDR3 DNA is TGTGCCAGCAGCACCGGGACAGGGAGAAGGAACACTGAAGCTTTCTTT.

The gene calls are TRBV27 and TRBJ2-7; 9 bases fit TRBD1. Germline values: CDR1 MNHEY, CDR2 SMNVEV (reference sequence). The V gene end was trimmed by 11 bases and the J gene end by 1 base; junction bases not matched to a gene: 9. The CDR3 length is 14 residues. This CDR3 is CAYCRQGDSYEQYF. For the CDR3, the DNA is TGTGCCTACTGCCGACAGGGGGATTCCTACGAGCAGTACTTC.

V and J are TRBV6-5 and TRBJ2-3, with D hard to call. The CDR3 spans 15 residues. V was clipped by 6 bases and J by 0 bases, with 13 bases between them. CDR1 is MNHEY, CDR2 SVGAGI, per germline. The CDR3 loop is CASRMIPTSTDTQYF. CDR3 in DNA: TGTGCCAGCAGGATGATACCGACTAGCACAGATACGCAGTATTTT.

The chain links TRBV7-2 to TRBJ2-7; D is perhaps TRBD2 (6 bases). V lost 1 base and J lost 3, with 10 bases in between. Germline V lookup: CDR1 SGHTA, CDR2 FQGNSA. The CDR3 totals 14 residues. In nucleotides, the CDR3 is TGTGCCAGCAGCTTAGGGCAGGGAGGCTACGAGCAGTACTTC. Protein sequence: CASSLGQGGYEQYF.

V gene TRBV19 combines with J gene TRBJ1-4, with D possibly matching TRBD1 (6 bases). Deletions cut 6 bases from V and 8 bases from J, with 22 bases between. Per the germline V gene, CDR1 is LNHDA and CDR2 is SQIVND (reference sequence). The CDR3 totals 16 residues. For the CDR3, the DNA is TGTGCCAGTAGCCCGATCGGGACACTTAATTCCGAAAAACTGTTTTTT. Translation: CASSPIGTLNSEKLFF.

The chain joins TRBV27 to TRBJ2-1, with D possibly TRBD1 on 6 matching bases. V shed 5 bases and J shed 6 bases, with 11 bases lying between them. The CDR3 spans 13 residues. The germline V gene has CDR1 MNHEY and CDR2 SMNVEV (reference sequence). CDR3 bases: TGTGCCAGCAGTATGGGACAAGTCAATGAGCAGTTCTTC. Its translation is CASSMGQVNEQFF.

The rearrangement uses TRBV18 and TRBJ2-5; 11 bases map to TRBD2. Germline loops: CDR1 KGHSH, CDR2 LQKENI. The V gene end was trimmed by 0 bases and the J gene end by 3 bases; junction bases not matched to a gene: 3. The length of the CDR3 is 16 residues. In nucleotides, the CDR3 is TGTGCCAGCTCACCACCGTCTAGCGGGAGGAAAGAGACCCAGTACTTC. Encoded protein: CASSPPSSGRKETQYF.

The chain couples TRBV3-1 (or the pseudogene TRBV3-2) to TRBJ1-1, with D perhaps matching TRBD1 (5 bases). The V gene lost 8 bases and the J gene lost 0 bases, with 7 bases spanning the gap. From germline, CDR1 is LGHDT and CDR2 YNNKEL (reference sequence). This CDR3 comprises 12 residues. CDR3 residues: CASGGVNTEAFF. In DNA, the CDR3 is TGTGCCAGCGGGGGGGTGAACACTGAAGCTTTCTTT.

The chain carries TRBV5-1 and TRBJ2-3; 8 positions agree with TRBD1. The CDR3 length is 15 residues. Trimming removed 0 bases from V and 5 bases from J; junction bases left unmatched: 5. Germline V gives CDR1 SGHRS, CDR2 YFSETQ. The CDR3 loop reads CASSLEVTGVDTQYF. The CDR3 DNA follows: TGCGCCAGCAGCTTGGAAGTGACAGGGGTAGATACGCAGTATTTT.

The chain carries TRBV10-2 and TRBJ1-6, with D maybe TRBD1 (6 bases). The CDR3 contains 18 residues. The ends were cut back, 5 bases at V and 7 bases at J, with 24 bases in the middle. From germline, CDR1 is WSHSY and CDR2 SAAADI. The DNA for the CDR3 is TGCGCCAGCAGTTTGAGGGCAATTCAGGGGTTAGGAAATTCACCCCTCCACTTT. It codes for CASSLRAIQGLGNSPLHF.

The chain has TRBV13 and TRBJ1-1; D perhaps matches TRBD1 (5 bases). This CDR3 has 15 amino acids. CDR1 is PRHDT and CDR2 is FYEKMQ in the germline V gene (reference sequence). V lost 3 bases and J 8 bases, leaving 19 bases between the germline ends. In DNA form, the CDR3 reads TGTGCCAGCAGCTTTGGAGCTACCAGGGCTACGGAAGCTTTCTTT. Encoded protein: CASSFGATRATEAFF. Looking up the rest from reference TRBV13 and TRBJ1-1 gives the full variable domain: AAGVIQSPRHLIKEKRETATLKCYPIPRHDTVYWYQQGPGQDPQFLISFYEKMQSDKGSIPDRFSAQQFSDYHSELNMSSLELGDSALYFCASSFGATRATEAFFGQGTRLTVV.

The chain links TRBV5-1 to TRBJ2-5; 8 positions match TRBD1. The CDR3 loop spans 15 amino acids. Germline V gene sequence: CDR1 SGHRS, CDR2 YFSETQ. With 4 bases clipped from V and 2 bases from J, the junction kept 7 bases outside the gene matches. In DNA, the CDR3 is TGCGCCAGCAGCGGACAGGGAGTAGGGCAAGAGACCCAGTACTTC. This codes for CASSGQGVGQETQYF.

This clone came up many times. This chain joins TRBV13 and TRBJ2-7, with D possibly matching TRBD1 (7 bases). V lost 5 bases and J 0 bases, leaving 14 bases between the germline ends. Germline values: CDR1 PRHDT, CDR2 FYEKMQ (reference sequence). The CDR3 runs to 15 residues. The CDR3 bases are TGTGCCAGCAGCGCGGGACAGCTACACTCCTACGAGCAGTACTTC. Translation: CASSAGQLHSYEQYF.

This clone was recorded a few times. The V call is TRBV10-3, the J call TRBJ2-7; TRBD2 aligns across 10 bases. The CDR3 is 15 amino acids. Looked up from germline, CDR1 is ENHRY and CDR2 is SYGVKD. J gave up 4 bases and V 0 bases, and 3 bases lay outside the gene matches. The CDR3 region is CAISESPSGSYEQYF. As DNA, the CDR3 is TGTGCCATCAGTGAGTCGCCTAGCGGGAGTTACGAGCAGTACTTC.

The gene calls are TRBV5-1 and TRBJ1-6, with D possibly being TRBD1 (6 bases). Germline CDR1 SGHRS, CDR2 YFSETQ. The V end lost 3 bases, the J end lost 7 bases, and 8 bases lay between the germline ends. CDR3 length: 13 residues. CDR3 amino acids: CASSSTGNSPLHF. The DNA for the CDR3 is TGCGCCAGCAGCTCCACAGGGAATTCACCCCTCCACTTT.

In DNA, the CDR3 is TGTGCCAGCAGCTTTACAGGGACCGGGGAGCTGTTTTTT. It encodes CASSFTGTGELFF. The V and J genes are TRBV7-9 and TRBJ2-2, with a possible D match to TRBD1 (6 bases). Per the germline V gene, CDR1 is SEHNR and CDR2 is FQNEAQ (reference sequence). V shed 3 bases and J shed 5 bases, with 7 bases lying between them. This CDR3 contains 13 residues.

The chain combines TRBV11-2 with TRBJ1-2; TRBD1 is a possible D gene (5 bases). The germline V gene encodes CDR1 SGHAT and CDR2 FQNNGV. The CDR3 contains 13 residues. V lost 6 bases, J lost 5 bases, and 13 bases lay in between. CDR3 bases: TGTGCCAGCAGAGAAGCGGGGGATTATGGCTACACCTTC. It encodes CASREAGDYGYTF.

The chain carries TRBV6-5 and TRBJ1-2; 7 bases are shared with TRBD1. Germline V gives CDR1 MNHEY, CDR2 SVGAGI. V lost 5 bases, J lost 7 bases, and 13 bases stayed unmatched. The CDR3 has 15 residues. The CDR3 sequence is CASSRRDMTGRGYTF. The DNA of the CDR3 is TGTGCCAGCAGTCGCCGAGACATGACAGGGCGTGGCTACACCTTC.

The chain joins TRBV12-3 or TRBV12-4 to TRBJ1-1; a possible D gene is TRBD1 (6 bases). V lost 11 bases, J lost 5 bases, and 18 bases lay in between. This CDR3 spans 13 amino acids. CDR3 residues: CAAGGGLRTEAFF. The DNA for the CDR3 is TGTGCCGCCGGCGGGGGCCTAAGGACTGAAGCTTTCTTT.

CDR3 DNA sequence: TGTGCCAGCTCCGGGGACTACCTCACAGATACGCAGTATTTT. It yields the protein CASSGDYLTDTQYF. The chain is built from TRBV28 and TRBJ2-3, with TRBD2 identical over 7 bases. In germline, CDR1 is MDHEN, CDR2 SYDVKM. Trimming took 8 bases from V and 2 from J; bases not matched to a gene: 7. This CDR3 contains 14 residues. The entire variable domain, with the rest obtained from reference TRBV28 and TRBJ2-3, is as follows: DVKVTQSSRYLVKRTGEKVFLECVQDMDHENMFWYRQDPGLGLRLIYFSYDVKMKEKGDIPEGYSVSREKKERFSLILESASTNQTSMYLCASSGDYLTDTQYFGPGTRLTVL.

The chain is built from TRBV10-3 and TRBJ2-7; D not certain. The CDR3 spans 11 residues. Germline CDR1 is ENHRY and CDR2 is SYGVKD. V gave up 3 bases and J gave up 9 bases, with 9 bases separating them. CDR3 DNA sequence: TGTGCCATCAGTGACTGGTCAGGGCAGTACTTC. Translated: CAISDWSGQYF.

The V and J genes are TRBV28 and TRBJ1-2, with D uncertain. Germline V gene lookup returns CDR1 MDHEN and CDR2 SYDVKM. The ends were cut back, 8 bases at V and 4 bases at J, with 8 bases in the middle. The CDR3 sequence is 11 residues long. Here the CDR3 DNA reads TGTGCCAGCGGAGGGATCTATGGCTACACCTTC. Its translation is CASGGIYGYTF.

CDR3 loop: CASSQGNRGSADTQYF. Written as DNA, the CDR3 is TGCGCCAGCAGCCAAGGTAACAGGGGATCGGCTGATACGCAGTATTTT. The chain carries TRBV4-1 and TRBJ2-3, with 7 bases fitting TRBD1. The V segment lost 1 base and the J segment 6 bases; nucleotides outside the gene matches: 10. CDR3 length equals 16 residues. The V gene's germline CDR1 is MGHRA and CDR2 YSYEKL.

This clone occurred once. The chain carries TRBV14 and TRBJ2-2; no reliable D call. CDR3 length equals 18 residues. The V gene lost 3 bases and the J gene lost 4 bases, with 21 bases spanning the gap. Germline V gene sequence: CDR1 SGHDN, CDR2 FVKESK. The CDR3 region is CASSHTPGSWVSTGELFF. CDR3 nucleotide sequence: TGTGCCAGCAGCCATACTCCAGGCAGTTGGGTGAGCACCGGGGAGCTGTTTTTT.

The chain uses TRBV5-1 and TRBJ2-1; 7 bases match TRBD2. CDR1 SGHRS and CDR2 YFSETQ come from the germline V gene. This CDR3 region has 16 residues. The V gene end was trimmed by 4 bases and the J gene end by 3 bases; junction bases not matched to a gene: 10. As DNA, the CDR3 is TGCGCCAGCAGCCCGGTTGCGGGAGCCTTCTACAATGAGCAGTTCTTC. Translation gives CASSPVAGAFYNEQFF. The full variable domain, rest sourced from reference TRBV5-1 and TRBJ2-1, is KAGVTQTPRYLIKTRGQQVTLSCSPISGHRSVSWYQQTPGQGLQFLFEYFSETQRNKGNFPGRFSGRQFSNSRSEMNVSTLELGDSALYLCASSPVAGAFYNEQFFGPGTRLTVL.

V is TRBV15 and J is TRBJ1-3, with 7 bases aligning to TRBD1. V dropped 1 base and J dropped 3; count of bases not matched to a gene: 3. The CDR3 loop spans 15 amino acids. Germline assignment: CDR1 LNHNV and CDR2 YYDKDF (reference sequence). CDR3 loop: CATSRVQGVGNTIYF. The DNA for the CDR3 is TGTGCCACCAGCAGAGTGCAGGGGGTTGGAAACACCATATATTTT.

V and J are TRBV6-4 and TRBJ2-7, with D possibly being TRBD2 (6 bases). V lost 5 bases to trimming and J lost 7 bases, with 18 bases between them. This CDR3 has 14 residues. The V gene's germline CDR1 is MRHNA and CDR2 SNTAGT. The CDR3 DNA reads TGTGCCAGCAGTAAAGGAGGGGCGATGGGGGAGCAGTACTTC. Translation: CASSKGGAMGEQYF.

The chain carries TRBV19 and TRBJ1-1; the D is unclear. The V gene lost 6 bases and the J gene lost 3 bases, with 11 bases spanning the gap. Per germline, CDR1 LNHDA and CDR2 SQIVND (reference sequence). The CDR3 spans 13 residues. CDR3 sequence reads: CASRTNHYTEAFF. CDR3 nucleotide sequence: TGTGCCAGTAGGACTAACCATTACACTGAAGCTTTCTTT.